The next 30 T cell receptor beta chains were all read from a single sample in a study of shared clonotypes between healthy human individuals. Terminally differentiated effector memory CD45RA+ cells were excluded from the naive CD8 cells, which were CD45RO-negative and positively selected for CCR7. Assay: immunoSEQ multiplex PCR; the TCRdb copy retains only in-frame clones and omits some. Of fewer than 1 million clones detected, roughly 96% appear once; the ten largest clones hold roughly 0.23%. The sequenced sample was naive CD8+ T cells sorted from blood. The receptors stem from a young man in good health.

The chain combines TRBV29-1 with TRBJ2-1; 9 positions agree with TRBD2. The CDR3 loop spans 17 amino acids. The V segment lost 1 base and the J segment 4 bases; nucleotides outside the gene matches: 11. The germline gives CDR1 SQVTM, CDR2 ANQGSEA. CDR3 loop: CSVEAVASGTRYNEQFF. CDR3 DNA sequence: TGCAGCGTTGAAGCGGTGGCTAGCGGGACTAGATACAATGAGCAGTTCTTC.

Comment on this clone: This sample includes further DNA sequences coding for the same CDR3. The chain couples TRBV20-1 to TRBJ2-7; TRBD2 aligns across 7 bases. The J segment lost 2 bases and the V segment lost 5 bases, leaving 0 bases of the junction unmatched. The germline gives CDR1 DFQATT, CDR2 SNEGSKA (reference sequence). The CDR3 sequence is 11 residues long. CDR3 DNA sequence: TGCAGTGCTCGGGGGGCCTACGAGCAGTACTTC. This codes for CSARGAYEQYF.

The chain links TRBV13 to TRBJ2-7; D not certain. Germline CDR1 PRHDT, CDR2 FYEKMQ (reference sequence). This CDR3 contains 14 residues. Between the trimmed V and J ends, which lost 3 bases and 0 bases, there was a span of 9 bases. The DNA of the CDR3 is TGTGCCAGCAGCTTCGGTAGGAGCTCCTACGAGCAGTACTTC. Translation gives CASSFGRSSYEQYF.

Remarks on this clone: This specimen includes other DNA sequences encoding the same CDR3. The V and J genes are TRBV6-6 and TRBJ1-1, with D possibly TRBD1 on 5 matching bases. The CDR3 has 12 residues. Germline lookup yields CDR1 MNHNY and CDR2 SVGAGI (reference sequence). Trimming cost V 2 bases and J 4 bases, with 5 bases left between them. The CDR3: CASSYGGTEAFF. CDR3 nucleotides: TGTGCCAGCAGTTACGGGGGCACTGAAGCTTTCTTT.

This clone appeared once. V and J are TRBV20-1 and TRBJ2-2, with no clear D. There are 11 residues in the CDR3. V was pared by 4 bases and J by 5 bases, with 5 bases between. Germline CDR1 reads DFQATT; CDR2 reads SNEGSKA (reference sequence). This CDR3 reads CSAIFTGELFF. The CDR3 nucleotides read TGCAGTGCTATCTTTACCGGGGAGCTGTTTTTT.

The chain couples TRBV28 to TRBJ2-5; TRBD1 matches 9 bases. Trimming removed 4 bases from V and 5 bases from J; junction bases left unmatched: 8. Germline V gene lookup returns CDR1 MDHEN and CDR2 SYDVKM. The CDR3 consists of 15 residues. CDR3: CASSSGQGTRETQYF. Written as DNA, the CDR3 is TGTGCCAGCAGTTCCGGACAGGGGACCCGCGAGACCCAGTACTTC.

As regards this clone: One end of the junction fails to match germline, which may point to a read error. The chain employs TRBV29-1 and TRBJ2-1; 15 nucleotides align to TRBD2. Germline V gene lookup returns CDR1 SQVTM and CDR2 ANQGSEA. This CDR3 is 19 amino acids long. The CDR3 region has the DNA TGCAGCGTTGAAGCCTTGGGACTAGCGGGAGGCCCACACTACTATGAGCAGTTCTTC. Protein sequence: CSVEALGLAGGPHYYEQFF.

This clone was seen once. The rearrangement links TRBV2 to TRBJ2-7; TRBD2 agrees at 10 bases. Germline trimming cut 3 bases from V and 1 base from J; bases unmatched to any gene: 3. CDR1 is SNHLY, CDR2 FYNNEI, per germline. The length of the CDR3 is 15 residues. The CDR3 DNA sequence: TGTGCCAGCAGTGAGCCTAGCGGGGGATCCTACGAGCAGTACTTC. It specifies CASSEPSGGSYEQYF.

The chain couples TRBV2 to TRBJ1-2; D remains ambiguous. V gave up 7 bases and J gave up 4 bases, with 13 bases separating them. CDR1 is SNHLY and CDR2 is FYNNEI in the germline V gene. This CDR3 contains 13 residues. The CDR3 is CASILGILYGYTF. CDR3 DNA: TGTGCCAGCATCCTAGGGATCCTCTATGGCTACACCTTC.

The V gene is TRBV7-9, the J gene TRBJ1-4; D not resolved. The CDR3 length is 14 residues. V was pared by 5 bases and J by 1 base, with 8 bases between. From germline, CDR1 is SEHNR and CDR2 FQNEAQ (reference sequence). CDR3 amino acids: CASSKSETNEKLFF. The CDR3 DNA reads TGTGCCAGCAGCAAAAGCGAAACTAATGAAAAACTGTTTTTT.

The CDR3 reads CAISGLAGGPEETQYF. Written as DNA, the CDR3 is TGTGCCATCAGTGGACTAGCGGGAGGGCCGGAAGAGACCCAGTACTTC. V is TRBV10-3 and J is TRBJ2-5; 14 nucleotides match TRBD2. The CDR3 runs 16 residues. The trim removed 4 bases at V and 3 bases at J, leaving 4 bases unmatched. Germline loops: CDR1 ENHRY, CDR2 SYGVKD.

This chain joins TRBV27 and TRBJ2-1, with 11 bases lining up with TRBD2. Germline values: CDR1 MNHEY, CDR2 SMNVEV (reference sequence). This CDR3 is built from 17 residues. V lost 5 bases to trimming and J lost 2 bases; unmatched junction nucleotides: 8. The chain's CDR3 is CASSHITTSGTYNEQFF. The CDR3 DNA reads as TGTGCCAGCAGTCATATCACGACTAGCGGGACCTACAATGAGCAGTTCTTC.

The chain is built from TRBV6-5 and TRBJ2-1, with D hard to call. Between the trimmed V and J ends, which lost 6 bases and 4 bases, there was a span of 10 bases. The germline CDR1 and CDR2 sequences are MNHEY and SVGAGI. The CDR3 is 13 amino acids. The CDR3 DNA sequence: TGTGCCAGCAGCCTTGGGGTGTACAATGAGCAGTTCTTC. Residues: CASSLGVYNEQFF.

The chain uses TRBV5-1 and TRBJ2-7; 9 bases agree with TRBD2. The CDR3 consists of 15 residues. The trim removed 0 bases at V and 1 base at J, leaving 2 bases unmatched. Per germline, CDR1 SGHRS and CDR2 YFSETQ. The DNA for the CDR3 is TGCGCCAGCAGCTTGGTTACTAGCGGGTCCTACGAGCAGTACTTC. This encodes CASSLVTSGSYEQYF. The variable domain in full, with the rest retrieved from reference TRBV5-1 and TRBJ2-7, is KAGVTQTPRYLIKTRGQQVTLSCSPISGHRSVSWYQQTPGQGLQFLFEYFSETQRNKGNFPGRFSGRQFSNSRSEMNVSTLELGDSALYLCASSLVTSGSYEQYFGPGTRLTVT.

V gene TRBV7-9 combines with J gene TRBJ2-1; D possibly corresponds to TRBD2 (5 bases). CDR1 and CDR2 (germline): SEHNR, FQNEAQ (reference sequence). The CDR3 contains 13 residues. V lost 5 bases and J 8 bases, leaving 13 bases between the germline ends. The CDR3 nucleotides are TGTGCCAGCAGCCCGGCGATCGGGGATGAGCAGTTCTTC. Residues: CASSPAIGDEQFF. The complete variable domain, with remaining parts taken from reference TRBV7-9 and TRBJ2-1, reads DTGVSQNPRHKITKRGQNVTFRCDPISEHNRLYWYRQTLGQGPEFLTYFQNEAQLEKSRLLSDRFSAERPKGSFSTLEIQRTEQGDSAMYLCASSPAIGDEQFFGPGTRLTVL.

This clone was seen only once. The chain carries TRBV25-1 and TRBJ2-2, with 8 bases lining up with TRBD1. The CDR3 loop spans 14 amino acids. The germline CDR1 and CDR2 sequences are MGHDK and SYGVNS. J gave up 2 bases and V 8 bases, and 4 bases lay outside the gene matches. The CDR3 bases are TGTGCCAGCGCGACAGGGGACAACACCGGGGAGCTGTTTTTT. Amino acids: CASATGDNTGELFF.

The gene calls are TRBV30 and TRBJ2-1; 13 nucleotides align to TRBD2. V lost 3 bases and J lost 9; bases outside the gene matches: 5. The CDR3 is 14 residues long. The germline V gene has CDR1 GTSNPN and CDR2 SVGIG (reference sequence). The CDR3 reads CAWSGTSGIGEQFF. Here the CDR3 DNA reads TGTGCCTGGAGCGGGACTAGCGGGATTGGTGAGCAGTTCTTC.

The chain uses TRBV28 and TRBJ2-7; 9 nucleotides agree with TRBD2. V lost 6 bases and J lost 4; bases outside the gene matches: 7. CDR1 and CDR2 (germline): MDHEN, SYDVKM. The CDR3 sequence is 14 residues long. The CDR3 region is CASRGVAGVYEQYF. The DNA of the CDR3 is TGTGCCAGCAGGGGGGTAGCGGGAGTTTACGAGCAGTACTTC.

This chain connects TRBV28 to TRBJ2-5; D ambiguous. CDR1 and CDR2 (germline): MDHEN, SYDVKM. V was pared by 5 bases and J by 1 base, with 2 bases between. This CDR3 has 11 amino acids. The CDR3 loop is CASSIQETQYF. The DNA for the CDR3 is TGTGCCAGCAGTATCCAAGAGACCCAGTACTTC.

V and J are TRBV27 and TRBJ2-2, with TRBD2 identical over 13 bases. The CDR3 spans 16 residues. The germline V gene encodes CDR1 MNHEY and CDR2 SMNVEV (reference sequence). The V and J ends lost 6 bases and 5 bases, in that order; junction bases with no gene match: 6. In DNA form, the CDR3 reads TGTGCCAGCAGCGGACTAGCGGGAGACGGGACCGGGGAGCTGTTTTTT. Amino acids: CASSGLAGDGTGELFF.

Details on this clone: The junction departs from the called germline gene at one end, perhaps through a read error. The chain uses TRBV2 and TRBJ2-3; 14 nucleotides agree with TRBD2. Germline V lookup: CDR1 SNHLY, CDR2 FYNNEI. The CDR3 loop spans 17 amino acids. The CDR3 region has the DNA TGTGCCAGCAGTGAACCCGGGACTAGCGGGAGCACAGATACGCAATATTTT. Its protein is CASSEPGTSGSTDTQYF. The entire variable domain, with the rest obtained from reference TRBV2 and TRBJ2-3, is as follows: EPEVTQTPSHQVTQMGQEVILRCVPISNHLYFYWYRQILGQKVEFLVSFYNNEISEKSEIFDDQFSVERPDGSNFTLKIRSTKLEDSAMYFCASSEPGTSGSTDTQYFGPGTRLTVL.

The V call is TRBV11-3, the J call TRBJ2-1; weak D call: TRBD1 (7 bases). The CDR3 contains 15 residues. Deletions cut 3 bases from V and 4 bases from J, with 13 bases between. Per the germline V gene, CDR1 is SGHNT and CDR2 is YENEEA. The chain's CDR3 is CASSLRDSLYNEQFF. The CDR3 nucleotides are TGTGCCAGCAGCTTGCGGGACAGCCTTTACAATGAGCAGTTCTTC.

V gene TRBV7-9 combines with J gene TRBJ2-7, with 8 positions matching TRBD2. CDR3 length: 13 residues. Germline V lookup: CDR1 SEHNR, CDR2 FQNEAQ (reference sequence). Trimming took 6 bases from V and 0 from J; bases not matched to a gene: 1. The CDR3 reads CASRREVSYEQYF. The CDR3 DNA reads as TGTGCCAGCAGGCGGGAGGTCTCCTACGAGCAGTACTTC. The full variable domain, its missing parts supplied by reference TRBV7-9 and TRBJ2-7, is DTGVSQNPRHKITKRGQNVTFRCDPISEHNRLYWYRQTLGQGPEFLTYFQNEAQLEKSRLLSDRFSAERPKGSFSTLEIQRTEQGDSAMYLCASRREVSYEQYFGPGTRLTVT.

This clone was picked up a small number of times. This sequence joins TRBV10-2 and TRBJ2-1; D possibly uses TRBD1 or TRBD2 (6 bases each). The germline V gene encodes CDR1 WSHSY and CDR2 SAAADI. The CDR3 sequence is 17 residues long. With 4 bases removed from V and 0 bases from J, the gap between germline ends came to 16 bases. This CDR3 is CASSGVSGGSSYNEQFF. The CDR3 DNA reads as TGCGCCAGCAGTGGGGTATCCGGGGGCAGCTCCTACAATGAGCAGTTCTTC.

CDR3 protein: CAIGPDTQYF. The CDR3 DNA is TGTGCCATTGGTCCTGATACGCAGTATTTT. This chain links TRBV2 with TRBJ2-3; no clear D. The CDR3 totals 10 residues. Germline values: CDR1 SNHLY, CDR2 FYNNEI. V was cut by 10 bases and J by 6 bases, with 8 bases left in between.

J is TRBJ2-7 and V is TRBV6-4; possibly TRBD2 for D (5 bases). This CDR3 has 13 residues. Trimming left V 6 bases short and J 3 bases short, with 12 bases between. Germline CDR1 and CDR2: MRHNA and SNTAGT. DNA for the CDR3: TGTGCCAGCAGATGGGAGAGCGGCTACGAGCAGTACTTC. This codes for CASRWESGYEQYF.

V is TRBV6-5 and J is TRBJ2-7, with a possible D match to TRBD1 (6 bases). This CDR3 contains 14 residues. The V gene lost 0 bases and the J gene lost 4 bases, with 10 bases spanning the gap. Germline V gene lookup returns CDR1 MNHEY and CDR2 SVGAGI. In DNA, the CDR3 is TGTGCCAGCAGTTACTCTCGGGACAAATACGAGCAGTACTTC. Translation gives CASSYSRDKYEQYF.

The gene calls are TRBV28 and TRBJ2-1; no firm D call. Germline V gives CDR1 MDHEN, CDR2 SYDVKM. This CDR3 has 12 residues. With 8 bases removed from V and 3 bases from J, the gap between germline ends came to 8 bases. CDR3 bases: TGTGCCAGCCGTGGGGTCTACAATGAGCAGTTCTTC. This translates into CASRGVYNEQFF.

This rearrangement joins TRBV5-5 to TRBJ2-7, with D possibly TRBD2 on 5 matching bases. The V end lost 4 bases, the J end lost 3 bases, and 17 bases lay between the germline ends. The CDR3 extends over 15 amino acids. Looked up from germline, CDR1 is SGHKS and CDR2 is YYEKEE (reference sequence). CDR3 in amino acids: CASSGTSAAYYEQYF. The CDR3 DNA follows: TGTGCCAGCAGCGGCACCTCAGCGGCCTACTACGAGCAGTACTTC.

As DNA, the CDR3 is TGTGCCAGCAGCCGGACGACTAGCGGGAGGTACGAGCAGTACTTC. This sequence encodes CASSRTTSGRYEQYF. This rearrangement joins TRBV5-4 to TRBJ2-7; the match to TRBD2 covers 13 bases. CDR1 SGHNT and CDR2 YYREEE come from the germline V gene (reference sequence). Trimming removed 4 bases from V and 4 bases from J; junction bases left unmatched: 5. The CDR3 has 15 amino acids.